This T cell receptor beta chain was observed in a study of cytomegalovirus exposure and HLA in healthy donors. Findings and caveats of the study: CMV antigen specificity was confirmed in vitro for a few CMV-associated chains.

As for this clone: The antigen is undetermined.

The PCR employed 60 Vbeta primers together with 13 Jbeta primers. Method: immunoSEQ multiplex PCR; TCRdb's copy keeps in-frame clones and lacks some. The data contain around 150,000 clones, about 87% of them singletons. While unrecorded immune exposures were likely, the donors were nominally healthy when sampled. The receptor was derived from a woman in her 30s in good health and CMV-seronegative. Sequencing was done on a sample of PBMCs.

DNA of the CDR3: TGCGCCAGCAGAGGGCGGGAGGGGGGGGAGACCCAGTACTTC. Its translation: CASRGREGGETQYF. The gene calls are TRBV10-1 and TRBJ2-5, with TRBD2 matching over 9 bases. Trimming took 6 bases from V and 5 from J; bases not matched to a gene: 7. The length of the CDR3 is 14 residues. Germline V lookup: CDR1 WNHNN, CDR2 SYGVQD (reference sequence).